This TCR beta chain was obtained from a study of patients and donors after allogeneic stem cell transplantation. The length of the CDR3 is 14 residues. The V gene's germline CDR1 is SEHNR and CDR2 FQNEAQ (reference sequence). Trimming took off 5 bases at V and 4 bases at J, with 12 bases between the two ends. MiXCR was run by TCRdb on the RT-PCR reads, yielding one entry per CDR3 protein. This sample has about a million distinct CDR3 sequences, with around 17% found just once. This clonotype was detected a few times. This clonotype was obtained from a human donor who was either an allogeneic HSCT recipient or a stem cell or donor lymphocyte infusion donor (not recorded which). It is not recorded whose cells these are; they may come from a transplant donor. The sample was blood, either unsorted or a sorted T cell fraction (not recorded which). This chain uses TRBV7-9 with TRBJ2-1; tentatively, D is TRBD2 (5 bases). CDR3 protein: CASSVGRGYNEQFF. The CDR3 DNA follows: TGTGCCAGCAGCGTCGGACGGGGATACAATGAGCAGTTCTTC.